The present T cell receptor (beta chain) was sequenced within a study of tumor-infiltrating lymphocytes in primary liver carcinoma. For the study at large: Yields of productive TCRbeta reads ranged from roughly 3.5 to 7.13 million per sample and were similar across tissue types.

Findings and limits, study-wide: Blood's top-250-clone fraction was significantly lower than that of tumors (p = 0.039). Only around 7.5-24% of top clones occurred in all five tumor regions.

CDR1 and CDR2 (germline): MDHEN, SYDVKM. Unmatched junction bases numbered 8, after V lost 5 bases and J lost 4 bases. The CDR3 sequence is 16 residues long. With respect to this clonotype: The antigen is undetermined.

cDNA specific to TCR beta was made from 500 ng of total RNA, with a constant-region primer employed for priming. Investigators got TCR beta libraries out of three nested multiplex PCR rounds, done with slightly modified ARM-PCR. Researchers ran the first two PCR rounds for around 10 cycles each with TRBV1-TRBV30 forward primers and a C-beta reverse primer. A single record per CDR3 protein comes from TCRdb applying MiXCR to the multiplex PCR reads. The table includes 75,000 or so distinct CDR3 sequences, over 60% detected once. The tissue used was unsorted bulk material of 20-30 mg. RNA and DNA were co-extracted from it with the AllPrep DNA/RNA mini kit.

V usage is TRBV28 and J usage is TRBJ1-5, with 10 bases lining up with TRBD1. Sample: liver tumor tissue from sampling region 4. Noted subset: tumor region T4, right-lateral pole. The receptor was derived from a man aged 35-49 years with primary liver carcinoma and hepatitis B virus infection. The CDR3 DNA reads as TGTGCCAGCAGTATGACAGGGGGCTTGGGGAATCAGCCCCAGCATTTT. This encodes CASSMTGGLGNQPQHF.